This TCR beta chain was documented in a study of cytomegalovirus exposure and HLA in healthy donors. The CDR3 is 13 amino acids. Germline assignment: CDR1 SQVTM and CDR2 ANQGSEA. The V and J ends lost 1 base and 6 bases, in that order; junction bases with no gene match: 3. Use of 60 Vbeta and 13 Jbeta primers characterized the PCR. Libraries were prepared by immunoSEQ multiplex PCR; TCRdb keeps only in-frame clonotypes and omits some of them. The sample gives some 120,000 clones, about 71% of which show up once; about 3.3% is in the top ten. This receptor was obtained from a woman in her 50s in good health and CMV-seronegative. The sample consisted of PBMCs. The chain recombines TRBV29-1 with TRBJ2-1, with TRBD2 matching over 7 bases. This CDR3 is CSVEGGSGNEQFF. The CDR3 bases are TGCAGCGTTGAAGGCGGGAGCGGCAATGAGCAGTTCTTC.